This TCR beta chain was obtained from a study of tumor and adjacent non-tumor tissue in lung cancer. On the study more broadly: Patients were aged about 31 to 85, about ten men and about 5 women, stage I to III. On average, productive TCRbeta reads reached a few million per sample. Notes on the study in general: Tumor tissue had significantly higher TCR diversity than normal lung.

Notes on this clonotype: Its antigen is not identified. The germline gene is not matched at one end of the junction; a read error may be the cause.

A modified ARM-PCR protocol with three rounds of nested PCR amplified TCRbeta. One entry per CDR3 protein results from TCRdb running MiXCR on the multiplex PCR reads. The data contain roughly 200,000 distinct CDR3 sequences, 71% of them singletons. CDR1 is MDHEN and CDR2 is SYDVKM in the germline V gene. This CDR3 is 17 amino acids long. The template was RNA from unsorted bulk tissue. Chemotherapy-naive patients with new lung cancer underwent thoracic surgery in China, August–November 2014. This chain links TRBV28 with TRBJ1-2, with D possibly being TRBD1 (6 bases). Material for sequencing was lung tumor tissue. The receptor comes from a man aged 60 to 69 with non-small cell lung cancer. The CDR3 nucleotides are TGTGCCAGCTCTTCTCCGGGACACCAATTAGCTAACTATGGCTACATCTTC. This codes for CASSSPGHQLANYGYIF.